This TCR beta chain was recovered during a study of blood T cell repertoires in COVID-19. At the level of the study: The origin of the acute and convalescent COVID-19 samples was the United States, Italy and Spain. T cells, B-cell-depleted T cells, or PBMCs supplied cDNA or gDNA.

V was clipped by 2 bases and J by 2 bases; unmatched bases: 4. The germline gives CDR1 SGHRS, CDR2 YFSETQ. CDR3 length: 14 residues. Per the original methods: Estimation of nucleated cell counts was performed using reference gene primer amplification. The data were produced by immunoSEQ multiplex PCR, yet TCRdb's version contains in-frame clones alone and is incomplete. That table gives V, J and clone size, and the DNA gave D and trimming. The sample lists more than 150,000 clones; approximately 80% were seen once. What was sequenced was peripheral blood. The rearrangement uses TRBV5-1 and TRBJ2-7, with 7 nucleotides matching TRBD2. This TCR was recovered from a man between 60 and 70 years old with acute or convalescent COVID-19. Here the CDR3 reads CASSFLGGTYEQYF. The CDR3 DNA sequence: TGCGCCAGCAGCTTCCTCGGGGGGACCTACGAGCAGTACTTC. The full variable domain, with the rest looked up from reference TRBV5-1 and TRBJ2-7, is KAGVTQTPRYLIKTRGQQVTLSCSPISGHRSVSWYQQTPGQGLQFLFEYFSETQRNKGNFPGRFSGRQFSNSRSEMNVSTLELGDSALYLCASSFLGGTYEQYFGPGTRLTVT.